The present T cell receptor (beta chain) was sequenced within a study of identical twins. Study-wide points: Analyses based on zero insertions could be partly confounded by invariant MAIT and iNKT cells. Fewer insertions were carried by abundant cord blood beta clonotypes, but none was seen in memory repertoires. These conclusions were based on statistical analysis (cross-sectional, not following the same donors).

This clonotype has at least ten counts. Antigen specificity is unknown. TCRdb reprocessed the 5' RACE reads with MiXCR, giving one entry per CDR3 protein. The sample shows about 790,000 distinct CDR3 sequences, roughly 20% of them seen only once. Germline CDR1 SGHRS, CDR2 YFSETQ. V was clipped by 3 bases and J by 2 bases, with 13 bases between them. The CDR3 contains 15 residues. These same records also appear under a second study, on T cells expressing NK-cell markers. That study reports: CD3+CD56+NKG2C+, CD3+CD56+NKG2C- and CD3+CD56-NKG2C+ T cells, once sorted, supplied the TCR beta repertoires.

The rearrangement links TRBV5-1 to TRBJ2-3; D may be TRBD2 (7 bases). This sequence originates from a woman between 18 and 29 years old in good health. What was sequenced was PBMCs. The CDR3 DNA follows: TGCGCCAGCAGCTGGGGGGGGGCGCTCACAGATACGCAGTATTTT. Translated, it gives CASSWGGALTDTQYF.